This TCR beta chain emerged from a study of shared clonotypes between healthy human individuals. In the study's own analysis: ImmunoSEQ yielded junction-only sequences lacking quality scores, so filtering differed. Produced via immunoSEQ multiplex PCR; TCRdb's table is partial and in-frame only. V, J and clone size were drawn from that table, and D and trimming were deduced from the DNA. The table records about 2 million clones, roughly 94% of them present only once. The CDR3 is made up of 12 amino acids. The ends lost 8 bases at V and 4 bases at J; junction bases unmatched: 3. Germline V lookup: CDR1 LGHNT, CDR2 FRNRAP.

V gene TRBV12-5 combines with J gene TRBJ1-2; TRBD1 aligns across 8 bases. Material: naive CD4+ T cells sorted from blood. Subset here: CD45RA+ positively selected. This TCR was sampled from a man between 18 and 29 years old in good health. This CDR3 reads CASQGAVYGYTF. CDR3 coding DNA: TGTGCTAGTCAGGGGGCGGTCTATGGCTACACCTTC.